This TCR beta chain came from a study of vaccination effects on CD4 cells after COVID-19. Scientists isolated CD4+ T cells after a roughly ten-day culture period ended. Vaccination of participants consisted of two doses of either the BNT162b2 or mRNA-1273 vaccine. Vaccinees lacked prior SARS-CoV-2 infection and tested negative for nucleocapsid antibodies. Replacing half the medium with IL-2 medium was done on days 3 and 7. The table came from immunoSEQ multiplex PCR; TCRdb's copy has only in-frame clones and leaves some out. The sample lists approximately 38,000 clones; around 73% were seen once. Comments on this clone: Antigen: not known.

The sample consisted of CD4+ T cells from PBMCs cultured without peptide, taken after COVID-19 vaccination. This TCR came from a human donor who received a COVID-19 vaccine.

The DNA of the CDR3 is TGTGCCAGCAGCGGTTCAGGTTCCATTAATTCACCCCTCCACTTT. Protein sequence: CASSGSGSINSPLHF. This chain uses TRBV9 with TRBJ1-6; no firm D call. V gave up 3 bases and J gave up 6 bases, with 13 bases separating them. There are 15 residues in the CDR3. Germline CDR1 reads SGDLS; CDR2 reads YYNGEE.